This record covers a single T cell receptor beta chain. Authors' data handling: How many nucleated cells were present was estimated from reference gene primer amplification. The repertoire was sequenced with immunoSEQ multiplex PCR; TCRdb's copy has only in-frame clones and lacks some. The V and J calls and clone size were taken over from that table, and D and trimming were inferred from the DNA. The table has over 20,000 clones, about 82% seen once. This record comes from a study of blood T cell repertoires in COVID-19. Across the whole study: Whether acute or convalescent, the COVID-19 samples came from the United States, Italy and Spain. The analysed material was cDNA or gDNA that came from T cells, B-cell-depleted T cells, or PBMCs.

The germline V gene has CDR1 MGHRA and CDR2 YSYEKL. This CDR3 contains 16 residues. Germline trimming cut 0 bases from V and 0 bases from J; bases unmatched to any gene: 2. The sample comprised peripheral blood. V gene TRBV4-1 combines with J gene TRBJ2-1, with 7 bases lining up with TRBD1. The TCR sequence derives from a human donor with active COVID-19. The donor label of this sample is uncertain. The CDR3 bases are TGCGCCAGCAGCCAAGATTCAGGGGGCTCCTACAATGAGCAGTTCTTC. Encoded protein: CASSQDSGGSYNEQFF.